This TCR beta chain came from a study of T-cell memory formation after mild COVID-19. Study information: TCR clusters were largely donor specific. Findings of the study overall: CD4+ clones that contracted lay mainly in CM and EM; CD8+ ones lay in EMRA. The pre-infection memory compartment contained some responding clones, suggesting cross-reactive memory joined.

Trimming cost V 5 bases and J 1 base; bases outside gene matches: 1. Germline V gene data show CDR1 as SEHNR and CDR2 as FQNEAQ (reference sequence). This CDR3 comprises 14 residues. TCRdb recomputed calls from the 5' RACE reads with MiXCR, one row per CDR3 protein. Among more than 120,000 distinct CDR3 sequences listed, roughly 19% were seen once. This clonotype was counted ten times or more. Its antigen remains unidentified. The source of this sequence is an adult woman who had mild COVID-19 (a few samples of this study predate the infection). Cell type and time point are not known. V usage is TRBV7-9 and J usage is TRBJ2-3, with 9 bases identical to TRBD2. Sequenced: PBMCs or a T cell subset sorted from them (not recorded which). The CDR3 DNA reads as TGTGCCAGCAGCCCTAGCGGGGGCACAGATACGCAGTATTTT. This gives the protein CASSPSGGTDTQYF.